The present T cell receptor (beta chain) was sequenced within a study of cytomegalovirus exposure and HLA in healthy donors. Study-wide points: Some V segments (TRBV6-2 and TRBV6-3 among them) were excluded as indistinguishable.

Researchers ran the PCR with 60 Vbeta and 13 Jbeta primers. Measured with immunoSEQ multiplex PCR; TCRdb has only the in-frame clones, and not every one. The data hold around 99,000 clones, with over 75% observed a single time. Of note for this clone: Its specificity is unknown.

The ends were cut back, 3 bases at V and 4 bases at J, with 7 bases in the middle. The CDR3 runs 13 residues. Per germline, CDR1 MNHEY and CDR2 SMNVEV (reference sequence). The gene calls are TRBV27 and TRBJ2-1; D gene unclear. Sequencing was performed on PBMCs. The source is a male donor in good health and CMV-seronegative. The CDR3 loop is CASSLSQYNEQFF. CDR3 DNA: TGTGCCAGCAGTTTGTCCCAGTACAATGAGCAGTTCTTC.